The T cell receptor beta chain described here comes from a study of blood T cell repertoires in COVID-19. Overall study context: Whether acute or convalescent, the COVID-19 samples came from the United States, Italy and Spain. T cells, B-cell-depleted T cells, or PBMCs provided the cDNA or gDNA that served as material.

The CDR3 totals 17 residues. Germline V lookup: CDR1 LNHNV, CDR2 YYDKDF (reference sequence). V was pared by 3 bases and J by 1 base, with 15 bases between. The authors' processing: Amplification of reference gene primers provided the estimated nucleated cell counts. Clones were sequenced by immunoSEQ multiplex PCR, and TCRdb holds only the in-frame ones, with some missing. From that table come the V and J calls and clone size; the DNA was used to work out D and trimming. This sample yields around 300,000 clones, of which roughly 90% are seen a single time; about 3.9% belongs to the top ten. Sequencing was carried out using peripheral blood. J is TRBJ2-2 and V is TRBV15; D possibly corresponds to TRBD2 (6 bases). The receptor's source is a woman in her fifties or sixties with active or convalescent COVID-19. CDR3 DNA sequence: TGTGCCACCAGCAGTGGGGTTGGGGGGTGGAACACCGGGGAGCTGTTTTTT. It specifies CATSSGVGGWNTGELFF.